This T cell receptor (beta chain) was observed in a study of T cells in Graves' hyperthyroidism and ophthalmopathy. Overall study findings and caveats: Most expanded thyroid clonotypes above 0.001 recurred in blood.

The germline CDR1 and CDR2 sequences are MNHEY and SMNVEV (reference sequence). The CDR3 loop spans 19 amino acids. J lost 3 bases, V lost 2 bases, and 17 bases had no gene match. This clonotype turned up a few times. No antigen is known for it. Amplified regions were TCR beta CDR3 sequences from RNA transcripts. HTBI primers were the set used in a first-round RT-PCR of the TCR CDR3. TCRdb reprocessed the multiplex PCR reads with MiXCR, giving one entry per CDR3 protein. The sample has roughly 380,000 distinct CDR3 sequences, 13% seen once; the top ten hold roughly 20%. Patients were excluded for uncontrolled infection, other autoimmune disease, pregnancy or lactation. It was 8.5 to 10 ml of fresh peripheral blood that supplied the PBMCs.

What was sequenced was blood. The chain joins TRBV27 to TRBJ2-7, with 9 bases identical to TRBD2. This clonotype was obtained from a man aged 30 to 39 with Graves' hyperthyroidism that later progressed to Graves' ophthalmopathy. The CDR3 region has the DNA TGTGCCAGCAGTTTAAGAAGGACCCAAGGACTAGCGCCCGTCTACGAGCAGTACTTC. As protein: CASSLRRTQGLAPVYEQYF.